These 16 T cell receptor beta chains were sequenced from one sample in a study of blood T cell repertoires in COVID-19. TCRdb keeps only in-frame clones here, not all; method: immunoSEQ multiplex PCR. The sample shows some 290,000 clones, 65% to 90% of them seen only once. The material sequenced was peripheral blood. Receptors were obtained from an older woman with active or convalescent COVID-19.

This clone appeared a single time. The chain joins TRBV4-1 to TRBJ1-2, with D possibly matching TRBD1 (6 bases). Germline CDR1 reads MGHRA; CDR2 reads YSYEKL. CDR3 size: 13 residues. Trimming took off 3 bases at V and 5 bases at J, with 10 bases between the two ends. CDR3 sequence: CASSQQGLYGYTF. CDR3 bases: TGCGCCAGCAGCCAGCAGGGGTTGTATGGCTACACCTTC.

The chain couples TRBV11-3 to TRBJ2-5; the D is unclear. The CDR3 covers 13 residues. CDR1 SGHNT and CDR2 YENEEA come from the germline V gene. V lost 0 bases and J lost 2, with 4 bases in between. The CDR3 sequence is CASSLDLQETQYF. The CDR3, as DNA: TGTGCCAGCAGCTTAGACTTACAAGAGACCCAGTACTTC.

The rearrangement joins TRBV18 to TRBJ2-7, with D perhaps matching TRBD2 (5 bases). CDR1 and CDR2 (germline): KGHSH, LQKENI. V was cut by 2 bases and J by 0 bases, with 11 bases left in between. This CDR3 has 15 amino acids. The CDR3 DNA follows: TGTGCCAGCTCACCAGCACGCACTAGCTCCTACGAGCAGTACTTC. Its protein product is CASSPARTSSYEQYF.

The chain has TRBV2 and TRBJ2-7; unclear D gene. The germline V gene encodes CDR1 SNHLY and CDR2 FYNNEI. V lost 8 bases and J 3 bases, leaving 14 bases between the germline ends. CDR3 length: 13 amino acids. The CDR3 nucleotides are TGTGCCAGCGGAGCCGCTGAGCTCTACGAGCAGTACTTC. It specifies CASGAAELYEQYF.

The genes are TRBV5-6 and TRBJ2-5, with D possibly being TRBD1 (6 bases). The CDR3 spans 14 residues. The V end was cut by 7 bases, the J end by 5 bases, with 18 bases between. CDR1 is SGHDT and CDR2 is YYEEEE in the germline V gene. The chain's CDR3 is CASGSTGIEETQYF. CDR3 in DNA: TGTGCCAGCGGCTCCACAGGGATCGAGGAGACCCAGTACTTC.

This rearrangement joins TRBV27 to TRBJ2-7; the D is unclear. V was shortened by 3 bases and J by 2 bases, with 8 bases between the two germline ends. This CDR3 spans 13 amino acids. Germline V gene sequence: CDR1 MNHEY, CDR2 SMNVEV (reference sequence). The CDR3 region is CASSLGMAYEQYF. CDR3 nucleotides: TGTGCCAGCAGTTTGGGCATGGCCTACGAGCAGTACTTC.

V and J are TRBV6-4 and TRBJ1-1; TRBD1 matches at 8 bases. J was trimmed by 5 bases and V by 6 bases; bases with no gene match: 8. Germline lookup yields CDR1 MRHNA and CDR2 SNTAGT. The CDR3 is 14 amino acids. DNA of the CDR3: TGTGCCAGCAGCTTACAGGGGGAGGGTACTGAAGCTTTCTTT. It encodes CASSLQGEGTEAFF.

The gene calls are TRBV27 and TRBJ2-7; 7 bases match TRBD1. This CDR3 has 16 amino acids. With V trimmed by 4 bases and J by 4 bases, 13 bases remained unmatched. Germline V gene data show CDR1 as MNHEY and CDR2 as SMNVEV (reference sequence). The DNA for the CDR3 is TGTGCCAGCAGTTCCGCGACAGGGTCTATGAGGTACGAGCAGTACTTC. This codes for CASSSATGSMRYEQYF.

Only a few counts were recorded for this clone. The J gene is TRBJ1-4, the V gene TRBV11-2; D is possibly TRBD1 (5 bases). Deletions cut 5 bases from V and 8 bases from J, with 18 bases between. The germline gives CDR1 SGHAT, CDR2 FQNNGV. The CDR3 is 15 residues long. The CDR3 nucleotides are TGTGCCAGCAGCCAAAAGGGGAGGCTTGGAGAAAAACTGTTTTTT. Protein: CASSQKGRLGEKLFF. Together with reference TRBV11-2 and TRBJ1-4, the CDR3 gives the full variable domain: EAGVAQSPRYKIIEKRQSVAFWCNPISGHATLYWYQQILGQGPKLLIQFQNNGVVDDSQLPKDRFSAERLKGVDSTLKIQPAKLEDSAVYLCASSQKGRLGEKLFFGSGTQLSVL.

This rearrangement joins TRBV7-8 to TRBJ2-3; 9 nucleotides align to TRBD2. Germline CDR1 is SGHVS and CDR2 is FQNEAQ. CDR3 length equals 15 residues. The ends lost 2 bases at V and 3 bases at J; junction bases unmatched: 3. DNA for the CDR3: TGTGCCAGCAGCTTACGCGGGGGGGCGACAGATACGCAGTATTTT. Translation: CASSLRGGATDTQYF. The full variable domain, completed using reference TRBV7-8 and TRBJ2-3, is GAGVSQSPRYKVAKRGQDVALRCDPISGHVSLFWYQQALGQGPEFLTYFQNEAQLDKSGLPSDRFFAERPEGSVSTLKIQRTQQEDSAVYLCASSLRGGATDTQYFGPGTRLTVL.

This clone was picked up one time. The rearrangement links TRBV11-1 to TRBJ2-2; D is perhaps TRBD1 (5 bases). Per germline, CDR1 SGHAT and CDR2 FQDESV (reference sequence). The CDR3 has 15 residues. V shed 4 bases and J shed 3 bases, with 12 bases lying between them. CDR3 in DNA: TGTGCCAGCAGCTCATCCCAGGGTTACACCGGGGAGCTGTTTTTT. This translates into CASSSSQGYTGELFF.

V usage is TRBV7-9 and J usage is TRBJ1-3; TRBD1 matches at 8 bases. Germline V CDR1 and CDR2: SEHNR, FQNEAQ (reference sequence). V trimming: 5 bases; J trimming: 0 bases; junction bases outside the gene matches: 12. CDR3 length equals 18 residues. Here the CDR3 DNA reads TGTGCCAGCAGCCGAAGTCGTGGACAGGGCCGCTCTGGAAACACCATATATTTT. This translates into CASSRSRGQGRSGNTIYF.

This chain connects TRBV9 to TRBJ1-1; no reliable D call. The CDR3 extends over 12 amino acids. The germline gives CDR1 SGDLS, CDR2 YYNGEE. V lost 3 bases and J lost 2, with 5 bases in between. CDR3 in DNA: TGTGCCAGCAGCGGAGCCAACACTGAAGCTTTCTTT. The encoded protein is CASSGANTEAFF.

The V call is TRBV7-9, the J call TRBJ2-2; TRBD1 agrees at 10 bases. Per germline, CDR1 SEHNR and CDR2 FQNEAQ (reference sequence). J was trimmed by 7 bases and V by 5 bases; bases with no gene match: 4. The CDR3 totals 14 residues. The CDR3 region is CASSRQGAGGELFF. The CDR3 DNA reads TGTGCCAGCAGCAGACAGGGGGCTGGCGGGGAGCTGTTTTTT.

The CDR3 nucleotides read TGTGCCAGCAGCTTAGGGCAGGCGGGGGGGATACAAGAGACCCAGTACTTC. Translation gives CASSLGQAGGIQETQYF. The V call is TRBV11-2, the J call TRBJ2-5, with 9 bases that match TRBD2. There are 17 residues in the CDR3. V gave up 1 base and J gave up 2 bases; unmatched junction bases: 8. Germline CDR1 SGHAT, CDR2 FQNNGV.

This chain links TRBV11-2 with TRBJ2-1; D perhaps matches TRBD2 (6 bases). In germline, CDR1 is SGHAT, CDR2 FQNNGV. This CDR3 is built from 14 residues. V dropped 4 bases and J dropped 4 bases, with 11 bases sitting between them. The CDR3 reads CASSSAGGYNEQFF. CDR3 bases: TGTGCCAGCAGCTCCGCCGGGGGTTACAATGAGCAGTTCTTC.